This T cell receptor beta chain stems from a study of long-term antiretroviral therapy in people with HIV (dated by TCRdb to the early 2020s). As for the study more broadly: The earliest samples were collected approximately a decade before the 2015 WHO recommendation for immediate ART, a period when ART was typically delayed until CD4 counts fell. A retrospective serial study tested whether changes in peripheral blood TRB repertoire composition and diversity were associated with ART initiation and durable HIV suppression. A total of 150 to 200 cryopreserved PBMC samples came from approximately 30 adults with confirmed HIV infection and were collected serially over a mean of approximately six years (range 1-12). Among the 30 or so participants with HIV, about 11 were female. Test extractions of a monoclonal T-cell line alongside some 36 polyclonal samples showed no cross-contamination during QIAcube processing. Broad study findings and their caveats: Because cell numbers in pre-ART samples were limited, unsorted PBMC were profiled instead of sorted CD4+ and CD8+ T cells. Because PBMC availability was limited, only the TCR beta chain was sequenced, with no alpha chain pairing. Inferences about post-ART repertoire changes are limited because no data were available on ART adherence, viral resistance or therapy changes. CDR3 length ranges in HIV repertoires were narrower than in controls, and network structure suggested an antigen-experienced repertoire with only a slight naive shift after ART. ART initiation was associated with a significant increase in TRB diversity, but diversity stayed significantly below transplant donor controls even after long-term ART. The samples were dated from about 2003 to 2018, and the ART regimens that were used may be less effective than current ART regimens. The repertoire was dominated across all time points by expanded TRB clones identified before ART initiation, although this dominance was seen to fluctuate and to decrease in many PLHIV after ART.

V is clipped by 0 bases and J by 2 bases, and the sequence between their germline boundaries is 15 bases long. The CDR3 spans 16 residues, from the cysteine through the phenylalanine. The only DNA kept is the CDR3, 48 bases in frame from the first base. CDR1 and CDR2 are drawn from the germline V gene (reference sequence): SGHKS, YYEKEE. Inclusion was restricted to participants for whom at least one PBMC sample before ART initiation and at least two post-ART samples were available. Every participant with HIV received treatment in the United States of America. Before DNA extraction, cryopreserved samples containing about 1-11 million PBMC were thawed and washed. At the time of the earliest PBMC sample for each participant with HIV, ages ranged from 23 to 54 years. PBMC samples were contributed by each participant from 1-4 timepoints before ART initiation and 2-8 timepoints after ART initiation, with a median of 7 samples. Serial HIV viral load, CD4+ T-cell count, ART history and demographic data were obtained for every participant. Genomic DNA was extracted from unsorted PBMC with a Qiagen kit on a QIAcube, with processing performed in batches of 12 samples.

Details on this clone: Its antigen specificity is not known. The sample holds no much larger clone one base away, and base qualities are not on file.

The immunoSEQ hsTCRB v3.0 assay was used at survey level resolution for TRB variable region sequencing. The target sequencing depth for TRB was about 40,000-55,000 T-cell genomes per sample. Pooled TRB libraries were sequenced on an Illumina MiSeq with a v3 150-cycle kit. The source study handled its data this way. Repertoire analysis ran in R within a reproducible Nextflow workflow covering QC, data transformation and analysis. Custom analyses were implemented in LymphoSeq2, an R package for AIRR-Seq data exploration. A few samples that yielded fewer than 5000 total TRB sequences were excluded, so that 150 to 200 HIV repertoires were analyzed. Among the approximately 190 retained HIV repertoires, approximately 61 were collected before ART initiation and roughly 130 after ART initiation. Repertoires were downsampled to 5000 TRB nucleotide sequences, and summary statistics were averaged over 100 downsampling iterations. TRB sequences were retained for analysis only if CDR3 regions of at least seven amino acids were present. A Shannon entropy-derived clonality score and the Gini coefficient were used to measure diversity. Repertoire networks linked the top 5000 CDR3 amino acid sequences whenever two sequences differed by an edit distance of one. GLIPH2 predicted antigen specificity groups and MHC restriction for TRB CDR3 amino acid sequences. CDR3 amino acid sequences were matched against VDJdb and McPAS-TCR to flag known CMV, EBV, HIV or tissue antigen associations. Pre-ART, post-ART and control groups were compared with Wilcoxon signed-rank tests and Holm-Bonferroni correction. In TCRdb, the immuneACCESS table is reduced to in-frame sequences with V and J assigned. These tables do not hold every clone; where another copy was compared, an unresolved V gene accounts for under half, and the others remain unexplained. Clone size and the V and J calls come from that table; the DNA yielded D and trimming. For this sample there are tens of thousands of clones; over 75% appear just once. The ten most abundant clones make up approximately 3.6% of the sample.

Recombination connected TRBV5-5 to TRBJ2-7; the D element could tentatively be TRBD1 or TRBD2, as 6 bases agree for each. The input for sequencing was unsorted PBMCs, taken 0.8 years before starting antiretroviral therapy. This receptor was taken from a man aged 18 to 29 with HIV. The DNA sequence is TGTGCCAGCAGCTTGGCGGGGGCAGTAAATCCCTACGAGCAGTACTTC. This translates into CASSLAGAVNPYEQYF.